This entry is about one T cell receptor beta chain. The CDR3 contains 15 residues. V gave up 4 bases and J gave up 1 base; unmatched junction bases: 2. Germline lookup yields CDR1 SGHRS and CDR2 YFSETQ. How the authors handled the data: Scientists estimated how many nucleated cells there were by amplifying reference gene primers. Only in-frame clones appear in the TCRdb table, and some are missing; sequencing was by immunoSEQ multiplex PCR. V, J and clone size were drawn from that table, and D and trimming were deduced from the DNA. Of about 42,000 clones listed, 80% to 90% were seen once; the top ten hold roughly 6.4%. This specimen belongs to a study of blood T cell repertoires in COVID-19. Study information: Sample material is recorded as cDNA or gDNA derived from T cells, B-cell-depleted T cells, or PBMCs.

The chain joins TRBV5-1 to TRBJ2-2; 9 positions match TRBD1. Specimen: peripheral blood. The TCR sequence derives from a human donor in a cohort sampled during active COVID-19. DNA of the CDR3: TGCGCCAGCAGCGCGACAGGGGGGAACACCGGGGAGCTGTTTTTT. Its translation: CASSATGGNTGELFF. Using reference TRBV5-1 and TRBJ2-2 for the parts outside the CDR3, the full variable domain is KAGVTQTPRYLIKTRGQQVTLSCSPISGHRSVSWYQQTPGQGLQFLFEYFSETQRNKGNFPGRFSGRQFSNSRSEMNVSTLELGDSALYLCASSATGGNTGELFFGEGSRLTVL.